The rows below give T cell receptor beta chains drawn from one sample of a study of cytomegalovirus exposure and HLA in healthy donors. The repertoire was sequenced with immunoSEQ multiplex PCR; TCRdb's copy has only in-frame clones and lacks some. This table holds about 160,000 clones. Sequenced: PBMCs. The receptors derive from a man aged 25-45 years in good health and CMV-seronegative. CDR3s include the opening cysteine and the closing phenylalanine or tryptophan. A D gene is named only where the DNA matches it firmly.

TRBV7-2,TRBJ1-1,TRBD1,CASSKDRGPHEAFF,TGTGCCAGCAGCAAAGACAGGGGTCCTCATGAAGCTTTCTTT
TRBV5-1,TRBJ1-1,TRBD1,CASSLMTGDSEAFF,TGCGCCAGCAGCTTGATGACAGGGGATTCTGAAGCTTTCTTT
TRBV6-5,TRBJ1-1,TRBD1,CASCRGLNTEAFF,TGTGCCAGCTGCAGGGGGTTAAACACTGAAGCTTTCTTT
TRBV19,TRBJ1-2,.,CASNVEGMNYGYTF,TGTGCCAGTAATGTGGAGGGGATGAACTATGGCTACACCTTC
TRBV5-8,TRBJ1-5,.,CASSLAVLQPQHF,TGTGCCAGCAGCTTGGCCGTTCTTCAGCCCCAGCATTTT
TRBV6-1,TRBJ2-7,TRBD1,CASSEYTGGAYEQYF,TGTGCCAGCAGTGAGTACACAGGGGGCGCCTACGAGCAGTACTTC
TRBV6-1,TRBJ1-3,.,CASLPGGTTGNTIYF,TGTGCCAGCCTCCCGGGGGGAACAACTGGAAACACCATATATTTT
TRBV19,TRBJ2-7,TRBD2,CASSIRLAGGGEQYF,TGTGCCAGTAGTATTCGGCTAGCGGGAGGAGGGGAGCAGTACTTC
TRBV19,TRBJ2-5,.,CASNDPGGQGGETQYF,TGTGCCAGTAATGACCCGGGCGGGCAGGGAGGAGAGACCCAGTACTTC
TRBV6-5,TRBJ1-2,.,CASRTASYGYTF,TGTGCCAGCAGGACAGCTAGCTATGGCTACACCTTC
TRBV19,TRBJ2-7,TRBD1,CASSRGTGVYEQYF,TGTGCCAGTAGTAGGGGGACAGGGGTTTACGAGCAGTACTTC
TRBV5-5,TRBJ2-1,.,CASSKDGSSYNEQFF,TGTGCCAGCAGCAAGGACGGGAGCTCCTACAATGAGCAGTTCTTC
TRBV29-1,TRBJ2-3,.,CSVGRERDTQYF,TGCAGCGTTGGTCGGGAGCGGGATACGCAGTATTTT
TRBV6-1,TRBJ2-3,TRBD2,CASSPTSGVTDTQYF,TGTGCCAGCAGTCCTACTAGCGGGGTCACAGATACGCAGTATTTT